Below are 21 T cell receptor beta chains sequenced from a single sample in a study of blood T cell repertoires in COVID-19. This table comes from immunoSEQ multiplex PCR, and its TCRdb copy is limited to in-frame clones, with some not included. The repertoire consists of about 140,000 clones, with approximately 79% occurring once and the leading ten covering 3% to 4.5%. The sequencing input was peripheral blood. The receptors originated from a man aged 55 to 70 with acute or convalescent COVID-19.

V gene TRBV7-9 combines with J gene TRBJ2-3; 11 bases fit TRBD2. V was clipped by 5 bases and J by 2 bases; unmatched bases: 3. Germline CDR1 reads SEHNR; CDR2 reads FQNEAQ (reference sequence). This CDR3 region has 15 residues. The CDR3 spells CASSRLAGYTDTQYF. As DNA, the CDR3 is TGTGCCAGCAGCCGACTAGCGGGATACACAGATACGCAGTATTTT.

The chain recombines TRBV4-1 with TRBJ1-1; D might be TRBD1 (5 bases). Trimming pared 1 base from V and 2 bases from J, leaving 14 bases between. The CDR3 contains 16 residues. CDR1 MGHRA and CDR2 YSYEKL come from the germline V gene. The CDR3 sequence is CASSQGGKGLNTEAFF. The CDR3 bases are TGCGCCAGCAGCCAAGGGGGCAAGGGTTTAAACACTGAAGCTTTCTTT.

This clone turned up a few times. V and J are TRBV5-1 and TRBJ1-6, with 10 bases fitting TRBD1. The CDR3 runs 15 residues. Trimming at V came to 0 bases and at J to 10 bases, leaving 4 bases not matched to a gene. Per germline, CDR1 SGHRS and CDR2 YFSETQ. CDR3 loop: CASSLVGTGDSPLHF. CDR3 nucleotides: TGCGCCAGCAGCTTGGTGGGGACAGGGGACTCACCCCTCCACTTT.

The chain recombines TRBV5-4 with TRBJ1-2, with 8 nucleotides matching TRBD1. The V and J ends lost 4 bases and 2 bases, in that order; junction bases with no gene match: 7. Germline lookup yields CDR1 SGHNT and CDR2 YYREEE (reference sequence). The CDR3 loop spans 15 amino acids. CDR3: CASSPQGGGNYGYTF. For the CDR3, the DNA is TGTGCCAGCAGCCCACAGGGGGGGGGAAACTATGGCTACACCTTC.

CDR3 region: CASSLLLGGNEKLFF. In nucleotides, the CDR3 is TGTGCCAGCAGTTTATTGCTGGGGGGGAATGAAAAACTGTTTTTT. The genes are TRBV27 and TRBJ1-4, with a weak D call TRBD1 (5 bases). The germline CDR1 and CDR2 sequences are MNHEY and SMNVEV (reference sequence). The CDR3 is 15 amino acids. Trimming stripped 1 base from V and 5 bases from J, with 11 bases between.

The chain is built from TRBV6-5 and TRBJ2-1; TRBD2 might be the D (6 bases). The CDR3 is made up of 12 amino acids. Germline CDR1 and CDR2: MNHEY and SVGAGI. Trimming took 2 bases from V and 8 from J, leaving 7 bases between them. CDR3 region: CASSYGEDEQFF. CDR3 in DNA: TGTGCCAGCAGTTACGGGGAGGATGAGCAGTTCTTC.

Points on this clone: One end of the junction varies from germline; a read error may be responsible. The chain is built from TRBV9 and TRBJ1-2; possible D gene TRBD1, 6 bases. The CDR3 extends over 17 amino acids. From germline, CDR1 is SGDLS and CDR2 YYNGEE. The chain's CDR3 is CARSVGGAAGEAYGYTF. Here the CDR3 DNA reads TGTGCCCGCAGCGTGGGGGGGGCGGCAGGGGAGGCCTATGGCTACACCTTC.

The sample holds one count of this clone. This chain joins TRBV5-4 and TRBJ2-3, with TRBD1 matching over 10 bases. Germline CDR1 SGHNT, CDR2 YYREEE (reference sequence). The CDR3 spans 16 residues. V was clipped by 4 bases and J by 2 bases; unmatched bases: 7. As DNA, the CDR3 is TGTGCCAGCAGCAAACCGGGACAGGGGATCACAGATACGCAGTATTTT. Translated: CASSKPGQGITDTQYF.

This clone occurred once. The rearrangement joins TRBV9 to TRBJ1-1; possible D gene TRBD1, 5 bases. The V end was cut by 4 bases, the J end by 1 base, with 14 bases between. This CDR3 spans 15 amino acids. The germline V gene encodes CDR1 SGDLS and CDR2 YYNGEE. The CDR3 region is CASSWGDGPNTEAFF. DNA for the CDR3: TGTGCCAGCAGCTGGGGGGACGGTCCGAACACTGAAGCTTTCTTT.

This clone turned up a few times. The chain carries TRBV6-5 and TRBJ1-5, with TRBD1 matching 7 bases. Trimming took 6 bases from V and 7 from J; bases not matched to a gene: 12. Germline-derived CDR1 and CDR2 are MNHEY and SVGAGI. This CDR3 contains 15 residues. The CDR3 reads CASRSIGTQGQPQHF. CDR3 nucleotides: TGTGCCAGCAGATCAATTGGGACACAGGGGCAGCCCCAGCATTTT.

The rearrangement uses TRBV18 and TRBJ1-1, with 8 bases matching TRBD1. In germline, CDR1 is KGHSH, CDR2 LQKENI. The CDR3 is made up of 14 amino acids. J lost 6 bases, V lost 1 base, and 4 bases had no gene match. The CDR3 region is CASSPRQGSAEAFF. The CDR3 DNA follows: TGTGCCAGCTCACCACGACAGGGGAGCGCTGAAGCTTTCTTT. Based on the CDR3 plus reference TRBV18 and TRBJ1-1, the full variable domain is NAGVMQNPRHLVRRRGQEARLRCSPMKGHSHVYWYRQLPEEGLKFMVYLQKENIIDESGMPKERFSAEFPKEGPSILRIQQVVRGDSAAYFCASSPRQGSAEAFFGQGTRLTVV.

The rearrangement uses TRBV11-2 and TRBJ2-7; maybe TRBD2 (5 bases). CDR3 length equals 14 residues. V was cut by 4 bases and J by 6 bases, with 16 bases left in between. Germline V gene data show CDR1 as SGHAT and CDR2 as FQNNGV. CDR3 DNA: TGTGCCAGCAGCTCCGGGATTCTTTACGGCGAGCAGTACTTC. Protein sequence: CASSSGILYGEQYF.

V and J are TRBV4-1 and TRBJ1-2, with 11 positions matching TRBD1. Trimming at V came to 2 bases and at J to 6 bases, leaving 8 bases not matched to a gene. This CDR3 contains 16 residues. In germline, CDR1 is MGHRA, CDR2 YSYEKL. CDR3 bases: TGCGCCAGCAGCCAAATTGGGACAGGGGGTAGGAATGGCTACACCTTC. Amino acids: CASSQIGTGGRNGYTF.

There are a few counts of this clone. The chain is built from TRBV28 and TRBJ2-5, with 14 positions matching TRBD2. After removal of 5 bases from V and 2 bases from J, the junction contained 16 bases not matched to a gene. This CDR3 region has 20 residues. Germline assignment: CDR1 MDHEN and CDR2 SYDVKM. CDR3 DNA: TGTGCCAGCAGTAGGGGCCCCCGACTAGCGGGAGGGCCGGGGCAAGAGACCCAGTACTTC. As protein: CASSRGPRLAGGPGQETQYF.

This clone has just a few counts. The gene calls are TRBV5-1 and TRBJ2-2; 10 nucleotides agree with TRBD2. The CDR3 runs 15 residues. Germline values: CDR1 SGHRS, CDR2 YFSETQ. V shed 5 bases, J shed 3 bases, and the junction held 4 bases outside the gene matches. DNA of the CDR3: TGCGCCAGCAGTTTAGCGGGAGGATACACCGGGGAGCTGTTTTTT. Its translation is CASSLAGGYTGELFF.

DNA of the CDR3: TGTGCCAGCAGCTTGATGGGGACAGCCGAAGGTGGCTACACCTTC. Translating gives CASSLMGTAEGGYTF. The chain carries TRBV5-5 and TRBJ1-2, with 7 bases lining up with TRBD1. Germline assignment: CDR1 SGHKS and CDR2 YYEKEE (reference sequence). This CDR3 has 15 amino acids. With 1 base clipped from V and 7 bases from J, the junction kept 10 bases outside the gene matches.

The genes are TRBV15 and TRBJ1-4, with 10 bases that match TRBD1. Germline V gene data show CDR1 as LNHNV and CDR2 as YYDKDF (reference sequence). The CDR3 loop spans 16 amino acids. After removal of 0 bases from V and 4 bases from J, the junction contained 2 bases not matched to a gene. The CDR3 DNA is TGTGCCACCAGCAGAGATGGGACAGGGGATAATGAAAAACTGTTTTTT. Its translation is CATSRDGTGDNEKLFF.

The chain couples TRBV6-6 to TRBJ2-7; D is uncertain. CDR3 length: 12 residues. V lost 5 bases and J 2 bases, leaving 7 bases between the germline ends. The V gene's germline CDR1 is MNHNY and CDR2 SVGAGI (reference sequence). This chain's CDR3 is CASSPVTYEQYF. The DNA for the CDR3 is TGTGCCAGCAGTCCGGTTACCTACGAGCAGTACTTC.

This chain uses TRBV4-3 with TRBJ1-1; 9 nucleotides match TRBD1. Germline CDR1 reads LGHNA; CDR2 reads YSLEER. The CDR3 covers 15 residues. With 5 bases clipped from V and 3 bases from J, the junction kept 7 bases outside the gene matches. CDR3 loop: CASSGGTGSDTEAFF. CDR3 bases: TGCGCCAGCAGCGGAGGGACAGGGTCGGACACTGAAGCTTTCTTT.

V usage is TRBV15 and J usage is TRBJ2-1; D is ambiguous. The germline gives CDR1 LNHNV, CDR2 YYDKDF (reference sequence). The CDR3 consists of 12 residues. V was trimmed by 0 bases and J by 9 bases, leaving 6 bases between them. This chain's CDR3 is CATSRDNGEQFF. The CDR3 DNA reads TGTGCCACCAGCAGAGATAACGGTGAGCAGTTCTTC.

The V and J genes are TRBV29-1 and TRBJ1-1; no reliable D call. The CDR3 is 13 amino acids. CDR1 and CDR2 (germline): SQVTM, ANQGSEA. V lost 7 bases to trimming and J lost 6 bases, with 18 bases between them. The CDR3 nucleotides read TGCAGCGCCTATTCGTTCGGGAAGGCTGAAGCTTTCTTT. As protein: CSAYSFGKAEAFF.